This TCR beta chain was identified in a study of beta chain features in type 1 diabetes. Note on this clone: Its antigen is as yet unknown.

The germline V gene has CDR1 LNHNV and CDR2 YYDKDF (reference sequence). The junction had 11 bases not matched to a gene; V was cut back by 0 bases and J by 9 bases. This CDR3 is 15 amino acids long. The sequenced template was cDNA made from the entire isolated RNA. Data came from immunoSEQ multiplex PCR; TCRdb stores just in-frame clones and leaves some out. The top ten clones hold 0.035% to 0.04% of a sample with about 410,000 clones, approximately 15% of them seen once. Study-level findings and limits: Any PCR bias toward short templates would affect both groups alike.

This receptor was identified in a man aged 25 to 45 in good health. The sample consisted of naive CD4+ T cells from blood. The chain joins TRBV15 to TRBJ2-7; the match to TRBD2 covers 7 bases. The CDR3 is CATSRDRGVSARQYF. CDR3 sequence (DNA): TGTGCCACCAGCAGAGATCGGGGGGTAAGCGCACGGCAGTACTTC.